The 19 T cell receptor beta chains given below trace back to one sample, sequenced in a study of PD-L1 blockade in urothelial cancer. Clones were read by immunoSEQ multiplex PCR, and TCRdb kept only the in-frame ones, dropping some. Here the sample spans 38,000 or so clones, 70% to 90% being singletons. Described time point: pretreatment peripheral blood. Sequences were derived from PBMCs, sampled around atezolizumab (anti-PD-L1) treatment. All receptors derive from a man older than 75 with urothelial cancer.

The rearrangement joins TRBV28 to TRBJ1-5; TRBD1 matches 9 bases. The CDR3 is 17 residues long. J lost 6 bases, V lost 7 bases, and 16 bases had no gene match. CDR1 and CDR2 (germline): MDHEN, SYDVKM. For the CDR3, the DNA is TGTGCCAGCATTGAGGGGGGCACAGGGGGCAAAAGTCAGCCCCAGCATTTT. Translated, it gives CASIEGGTGGKSQPQHF.

The chain joins TRBV5-5 to TRBJ1-5, with TRBD1 as a possible D gene (6 bases). The ends were cut back, 4 bases at V and 6 bases at J, with 11 bases in the middle. Per germline, CDR1 SGHKS and CDR2 YYEKEE (reference sequence). The length of the CDR3 is 13 residues. CDR3 residues: CASSTDRFQPQHF. The CDR3 region has the DNA TGTGCCAGCAGCACCGACAGGTTTCAGCCCCAGCATTTT.

The chain has TRBV9 and TRBJ2-3, with 8 nucleotides matching TRBD1. CDR1 and CDR2 from the germline V gene are SGDLS and YYNGEE. CDR3 length equals 18 residues. Germline trimming cut 4 bases from V and 0 bases from J; bases unmatched to any gene: 13. DNA of the CDR3: TGTGCCAGCAGCCCAGCCGGGACAGGACCCTCTAGCACAGATACGCAGTATTTT. This gives the protein CASSPAGTGPSSTDTQYF.

The CDR3 sequence is CASSLGGAGTGKTQYF. DNA for the CDR3: TGTGCCAGCAGCTTAGGAGGCGCGGGGACGGGGAAGACCCAGTACTTC. V usage is TRBV7-9 and J usage is TRBJ2-5; tentatively, D is TRBD2 (6 bases). The ends were cut back, 1 base at V and 6 bases at J, with 18 bases in the middle. This CDR3 spans 16 amino acids. Germline V gene data show CDR1 as SEHNR and CDR2 as FQNEAQ (reference sequence).

The chain links TRBV9 to TRBJ1-2, with 9 positions matching TRBD1. The CDR3 length is 13 residues. V dropped 3 bases and J dropped 5; count of bases not matched to a gene: 2. CDR1 is SGDLS, CDR2 YYNGEE, per germline. The CDR3 loop reads CASSEGQGYGYTF. The CDR3 bases are TGTGCCAGCAGCGAGGGACAGGGATATGGCTACACCTTC.

The V gene is TRBV27, the J gene TRBJ1-2; 7 bases fit TRBD1. Germline CDR1 and CDR2: MNHEY and SMNVEV (reference sequence). This CDR3 comprises 16 residues. Losses at the gene ends were 2 bases for V and 6 bases for J; bases not matched to a gene: 12. The CDR3 protein is CASSLSHPGTANGYTF. The CDR3 DNA reads as TGTGCCAGCAGTTTAAGCCATCCGGGGACAGCGAATGGCTACACCTTC.

The chain couples TRBV7-9 to TRBJ2-3; 10 bases fit TRBD2. The CDR3 consists of 16 residues. CDR1 is SEHNR, CDR2 FQNEAQ, per germline (reference sequence). Losses at the gene ends were 5 bases for V and 5 bases for J; bases not matched to a gene: 10. The CDR3 region is CASSPGLAGVLDTQYF. The CDR3 DNA reads as TGTGCCAGCAGCCCTGGGCTAGCGGGAGTCTTAGATACGCAGTATTTT.

The chain carries TRBV11-2 and TRBJ2-5; 8 nucleotides match TRBD1. V was clipped by 1 base and J by 5 bases; unmatched bases: 0. The CDR3 spans 13 residues. CDR1 and CDR2 (germline): SGHAT, FQNNGV. This CDR3 reads CASSLGDRETQYF. Written as DNA, the CDR3 is TGTGCCAGCAGCTTAGGGGACAGGGAGACCCAGTACTTC.

V and J are TRBV5-1 and TRBJ2-7, with 10 bases lining up with TRBD2. The CDR3 has 15 amino acids. Trimming took 4 bases from V and 3 from J; bases not matched to a gene: 7. CDR1 and CDR2 (germline): SGHRS, YFSETQ. The CDR3 is CASSPRTSGYYEQYF. The DNA of the CDR3 is TGCGCCAGCAGCCCCCGGACTAGCGGATACTACGAGCAGTACTTC.

In DNA, the CDR3 is TGTGCCAGCAGTTTATCCGGGGGGAACTATGGCTACACCTTC. Its translation: CASSLSGGNYGYTF. The chain employs TRBV28 and TRBJ1-2, with D perhaps matching TRBD1 (5 bases). Germline V gene sequence: CDR1 MDHEN, CDR2 SYDVKM. V lost 1 base to trimming and J lost 2 bases, with 8 bases between them. This CDR3 contains 14 residues.

The rearrangement joins TRBV5-1 to TRBJ2-5, with a tentative D call TRBD2 (6 bases). CDR3 size: 13 residues. Trimming removed 6 bases at V and 7 bases at J, with 16 bases between. Germline assignment: CDR1 SGHRS and CDR2 YFSETQ. The CDR3: CASKSGHGGTQYF. The CDR3 coding sequence is TGCGCCAGCAAGTCGGGCCACGGGGGGACCCAGTACTTC.

This clone has a single count. The chain joins TRBV6-5 to TRBJ2-5; D perhaps matches TRBD1 (6 bases). Trimming took off 5 bases at V and 5 bases at J, with 15 bases between the two ends. This CDR3 comprises 14 residues. CDR1 is MNHEY, CDR2 SVGAGI, per germline. The CDR3 coding sequence is TGTGCCAGCAGTCGGACAGTGTTTGGTGAGACCCAGTACTTC. Protein sequence: CASSRTVFGETQYF.

The chain links TRBV7-8 to TRBJ2-1; D perhaps matches TRBD2 (5 bases). This CDR3 is 13 amino acids long. The V end lost 3 bases, the J end lost 5 bases, and 8 bases lay between the germline ends. Germline V CDR1 and CDR2: SGHVS, FQNEAQ. CDR3 DNA sequence: TGTGCCAGCAGCTTCGGGATTAACAATGAGCAGTTCTTC. Amino acids: CASSFGINNEQFF.

The chain couples TRBV9 to TRBJ2-5, with 13 bases matching TRBD2. This CDR3 is built from 16 residues. Germline V gives CDR1 SGDLS, CDR2 YYNGEE. The V and J ends lost 4 bases and 7 bases, in that order; junction bases with no gene match: 10. For the CDR3, the DNA is TGTGCCAGCAGCCCGCGGACTAGCGGGAGATCTGGGACCCAGTACTTC. Translated, it gives CASSPRTSGRSGTQYF.

The V gene is TRBV7-9, the J gene TRBJ1-4; 11 positions match TRBD1. The CDR3 runs 16 residues. V lost 5 bases and J lost 8; bases outside the gene matches: 10. Germline-derived CDR1 and CDR2 are SEHNR and FQNEAQ (reference sequence). In DNA form, the CDR3 reads TGTGCCAGCAGCGTAACGTCCGGGACAGGGGGAGAAAAACTGTTTTTT. It translates to CASSVTSGTGGEKLFF.

The rearrangement uses TRBV5-1 and TRBJ2-5; D not resolved. The CDR3 runs to 16 residues. Trimming took 0 bases from V and 7 from J, leaving 19 bases between them. Germline V gene sequence: CDR1 SGHRS, CDR2 YFSETQ. Written as DNA, the CDR3 is TGCGCCAGCAGCTTGGACCCCAGCGCACGGTCCGGGACCCAGTACTTC. It translates to CASSLDPSARSGTQYF.

The gene calls are TRBV11-2 and TRBJ1-1; TRBD1 matches at 9 bases. Per germline, CDR1 SGHAT and CDR2 FQNNGV. The CDR3 is 16 residues long. Trimming took 4 bases from V and 0 from J; bases not matched to a gene: 6. CDR3 protein: CASSYRDRDLNTEAFF. DNA for the CDR3: TGTGCCAGCAGCTACCGGGACAGGGATTTGAACACTGAAGCTTTCTTT. Supplemented by reference TRBV11-2 and TRBJ1-1, the full variable domain reads EAGVAQSPRYKIIEKRQSVAFWCNPISGHATLYWYQQILGQGPKLLIQFQNNGVVDDSQLPKDRFSAERLKGVDSTLKIQPAKLEDSAVYLCASSYRDRDLNTEAFFGQGTRLTVV.

The chain couples TRBV5-1 to TRBJ2-5; 10 positions match TRBD2. CDR3 length equals 15 residues. Germline-derived CDR1 and CDR2 are SGHRS and YFSETQ. Trimming at V came to 1 base and at J to 2 bases, leaving 2 bases not matched to a gene. CDR3 sequence reads: CASSLKREGQETQYF. The CDR3 DNA follows: TGCGCCAGCAGCTTGAAGCGGGAGGGACAAGAGACCCAGTACTTC.

In DNA, the CDR3 is TGTGCCAGCAGTTTCGGACAGGGTCTTGAAGCTTTCTTT. Residues: CASSFGQGLEAFF. The chain has TRBV6-5 and TRBJ1-1; 8 bases are shared with TRBD1. The CDR3 extends over 13 amino acids. J lost 7 bases, V lost 4 bases, and 5 bases had no gene match. Germline values: CDR1 MNHEY, CDR2 SVGAGI.